This T cell receptor beta chain was recorded in a study of T cell responses to AZD1222 COVID-19 vaccine (dated by TCRdb to the early 2020s). Turning to the overall study: AZD1222 recipients whose second dose came at about 4 weeks and those whose second dose came at about 12 weeks were combined into one group, since spike-specific TCR depth and breadth did not differ between the two schedules. TCR sequencing was performed for over 230 trial participants, of whom 200 to 210 were given two doses of AZD1222 and around 25 were given two doses of MenACWY control vaccine. Trial participants were enrolled by age into 18-55, 56-69 and 70-plus year subgroups, with roughly 160, 29 and 62 TCR-sequenced participants respectively.

The time point label here, explained by the study, means: baseline before first vaccination. Vaccinee samples were obtained from the UK trials COV001 and COV002, which included a single-blind randomized controlled phase 2/3 trial of AZD1222 (ChAdOx1 nCoV-19) in healthy adults. Trial participant PBMC samples were collected at day 0 and day 28 after the second dose for TCRbeta chain sequencing. The CDR3 measures 12 amino acids from cysteine to phenylalanine. This entry keeps only the CDR3 DNA: 36 bases, framed from base 1. The germline V gene specifies KGHDR as CDR1 and SFDVKD as CDR2. Cut back by 9 bases and 2 bases, the V and J ends lie 8 bases apart. The paper as a whole reports these results and caveats: Only five to seven AZD1222 recipients were SARS-CoV-2 seropositive at baseline, limiting conclusions about previously exposed vaccinees. Because no day 14 peak-response samples were available, the repertoires could be characterized only after the peak T cell response. Spike-specific TCR breadth and depth rose significantly after two AZD1222 doses compared with day 0 and with MenACWY recipients. Reportedly, close to half of the unique spike-specific TCRs recognized epitopes lying outside the regions that are mutated in the B.1.351 and B.1.1.7 variants. The 56-69-year group was small, and its depth increase did not reach significance, likely because of low power. Most participants were white British and females outnumbered males, and the authors suggested that clonal diversity may have been underestimated. The vaccine-associated CD4 TCRs covered the entire spike protein, and the dominant responses fell in regions 160-218 and 743-854.

The CDR3 regions of human TCRbeta chains were analyzed by immunosequencing. The study's own analysis went as follows. Repertoire TCRs were matched against a reference library of SARS-CoV-2-specific TCRs generated with the MIRA antigen-specificity platform. Breadth was defined as the fraction of unique TCRs that were SARS-CoV-2-associated, and depth was defined as the fraction of total T cells that were SARS-CoV-2-associated. Using the MIRA data, every spike-specific TCR was mapped to the spike region that the TCR reacted to and assigned to either a CD4 or a CD8 class. Log10-transformed breadth and depth values were compared by one-way ANOVA with Sidak's multiple comparisons tests. Drawn from immuneACCESS, this table holds only the in-frame rearrangements with V and J called that TCRdb kept. Clones are partly lost; checked studies trace under half to an unresolved V gene and leave the rest unexplained. V, J and clone size are those of that table, while D and trimming were read from the DNA. In this sample the table shows more than 150,000 clones, almost 95% of which occur a single time. Of the sample, 9.2% falls within the top ten clones.

For this clone: It lacks a known antigen. No much larger clone is present one base from it, and per-base qualities are unavailable.

This receptor chain uses TRBV24-1 and TRBJ2-3; no D gene can be assigned with confidence. The sample in question was peripheral blood, obtained on day 0 of AZD1222 vaccination. This TCR derives from an adult in good health. The CDR3 in this case is CATSGITDTQYF. The base sequence is TGTGCCACCTCCGGCATCACAGATACGCAGTATTTT.